This is a list of T cell receptor beta chains from one sample in a study of cytomegalovirus exposure and HLA in healthy donors. Produced via immunoSEQ multiplex PCR; TCRdb's table is partial and in-frame only. The table has more than 55,000 clones, roughly 94% seen once. Sequencing was performed on PBMCs. Receptor source: a woman between 18 and 29 years old in good health and CMV-seronegative. Both conserved end residues are part of each CDR3. The order of the fields is CDR3 DNA, CDR3 protein, V gene, J gene, D gene, clone size. A D gene is named only where the DNA matches it firmly. A row's size may be missing; if present it is once, few, many or a size class.

cdr3_nt: TGTGCCAGCAGTTTACCTCGGGGGACTGAAGCTTTCTTT
cdr3_aa: CASSLPRGTEAFF
v_call: TRBV28
j_call: TRBJ1-1
d_call: NA
clone_size: NA

cdr3_nt: TGTGCCAGCAGCTTAAGGGAGGTGAGTCAGCCCCAGCATTTT
cdr3_aa: CASSLREVSQPQHF
v_call: TRBV7-2
j_call: TRBJ1-5
d_call: NA
clone_size: once

cdr3_nt: TGTGCCAGCCGACGCGGGGGGTCGAACGGGGAGCTGTTTTTT
cdr3_aa: CASRRGGSNGELFF
v_call: TRBV28
j_call: TRBJ2-2
d_call: TRBD2
clone_size: once

cdr3_nt: TGTGCCAGCAGGGACAGAATGAATGAAAAACTGTTTTTT
cdr3_aa: CASRDRMNEKLFF
v_call: TRBV6-1
j_call: TRBJ1-4
d_call: NA
clone_size: NA

cdr3_nt: TGTGCCAGCAGCGTGGGGAGTGGGGCGGGGGCAAACAATGAGCAGTTCTTC
cdr3_aa: CASSVGSGAGANNEQFF
v_call: TRBV9
j_call: TRBJ2-1
d_call: NA
clone_size: NA

cdr3_nt: TGTGCCTGGAGAGCTCAGGGGGCTAGCACTGAAGCTTTCTTT
cdr3_aa: CAWRAQGASTEAFF
v_call: TRBV30
j_call: TRBJ1-1
d_call: TRBD1
clone_size: few

cdr3_nt: TGTGCCAGCAGTGAGGCATCCGGCGGGGGGGCCACAGATACGCAGTATTTT
cdr3_aa: CASSEASGGGATDTQYF
v_call: TRBV6-1
j_call: TRBJ2-3
d_call: TRBD2
clone_size: NA

cdr3_nt: TGTGCCAGCTCACCAGACAGGGGCACTGAAGCTTTCTTT
cdr3_aa: CASSPDRGTEAFF
v_call: TRBV18
j_call: TRBJ1-1
d_call: TRBD1
clone_size: once

cdr3_nt: TGTGCCAGCAGCTTAGGCGGATCGAACACCGGGGAGCTGTTTTTT
cdr3_aa: CASSLGGSNTGELFF
v_call: TRBV7-9
j_call: TRBJ2-2
d_call: NA
clone_size: NA

cdr3_nt: TGTGCCAGCAGCTTAGCACCAGGCAGGCCTACAACTAATGAAAAACTGTTTTTT
cdr3_aa: CASSLAPGRPTTNEKLFF
v_call: TRBV7-2
j_call: TRBJ1-4
d_call: NA
clone_size: NA

cdr3_nt: TGTGCCAGCAGCTTCGGGGATGGGGGGGGTGGCTACACCTTC
cdr3_aa: CASSFGDGGGGYTF
v_call: TRBV7-2
j_call: TRBJ1-2
d_call: NA
clone_size: NA

cdr3_nt: TGTGCCAGTACGGTTGTGGCAGAGCGCTACAATGAGCAGTTCTTC
cdr3_aa: CASTVVAERYNEQFF
v_call: TRBV19
j_call: TRBJ2-1
d_call: NA
clone_size: NA

cdr3_nt: TGTGCCAGCAGCCCATCGGGACAGCCTAATGAAAAACTGTTTTTT
cdr3_aa: CASSPSGQPNEKLFF
v_call: TRBV7-9
j_call: TRBJ1-4
d_call: TRBD1
clone_size: NA

cdr3_nt: TGTGCCAGCAGCCAAGAGGGTTTTGGGGCTCCCTATGGCTACACCTTC
cdr3_aa: CASSQEGFGAPYGYTF
v_call: TRBV14
j_call: TRBJ1-2
d_call: NA
clone_size: NA

cdr3_nt: TGTGCCAGTAGTACCCGGGACAGGGGGCAGAGATCACCCCTCCACTTT
cdr3_aa: CASSTRDRGQRSPLHF
v_call: TRBV19
j_call: TRBJ1-6
d_call: TRBD1
clone_size: NA

cdr3_nt: TGTGCCAGCAGCCAGTCGTCCGCAGGGTGGTTCTTC
cdr3_aa: CASSQSSAGWFF
v_call: TRBV7-9
j_call: TRBJ2-1
d_call: NA
clone_size: NA

cdr3_nt: TGTGCCTGGAGTACCCCTCCGGGACAGCAGTATGGCTACACCTTC
cdr3_aa: CAWSTPPGQQYGYTF
v_call: TRBV30
j_call: TRBJ1-2
d_call: TRBD1
clone_size: once

cdr3_nt: TGTGCCAGCAGTGACGGCGGTTTGAACACTGAAGCTTTCTTT
cdr3_aa: CASSDGGLNTEAFF
v_call: TRBV25-1
j_call: TRBJ1-1
d_call: NA
clone_size: NA

cdr3_nt: TGTGCCAGCAGCTCAAGAGCGGCGGGGCCCTTCAATGAGCAGTTCTTC
cdr3_aa: CASSSRAAGPFNEQFF
v_call: TRBV7-2
j_call: TRBJ2-1
d_call: NA
clone_size: NA

cdr3_nt: TGTGCCAGCTCCGGAACTCGGGATCAGCCCCAGCATTTT
cdr3_aa: CASSGTRDQPQHF
v_call: TRBV18
j_call: TRBJ1-5
d_call: NA
clone_size: NA

cdr3_nt: TGCGCCAGCAGTTATGGCCACCCCCGAGAGACCCAGTACTTC
cdr3_aa: CASSYGHPRETQYF
v_call: TRBV5-1
j_call: TRBJ2-5
d_call: NA
clone_size: NA

cdr3_nt: TGTGCCAGCAGTGTTCAGGGGTTGGGCTACGAGCAGTACTTC
cdr3_aa: CASSVQGLGYEQYF
v_call: TRBV6-5
j_call: TRBJ2-7
d_call: NA
clone_size: NA

cdr3_nt: TGTGCCAGCAGCGCCCGGGGGAACGGAAACACCATATATTTT
cdr3_aa: CASSARGNGNTIYF
v_call: TRBV11-2
j_call: TRBJ1-3
d_call: NA
clone_size: NA

cdr3_nt: TGTGCCAGTAGTATGGTGGGAGGGAAGAGAGGGAACTATGGCTACACCTTC
cdr3_aa: CASSMVGGKRGNYGYTF
v_call: TRBV19
j_call: TRBJ1-2
d_call: NA
clone_size: NA

cdr3_nt: TGTGCCAGCAGACATAGACAGGGGGGGGCCTACGAGCAGTACTTC
cdr3_aa: CASRHRQGGAYEQYF
v_call: TRBV7-9
j_call: TRBJ2-7
d_call: TRBD1
clone_size: NA

cdr3_nt: TGCGCCAGCAGCCAGGACAGGGATGGCTACACCTTC
cdr3_aa: CASSQDRDGYTF
v_call: TRBV5-1
j_call: TRBJ1-2
d_call: TRBD1
clone_size: NA

cdr3_nt: TGTGCCAGCAGCGTCGCGGGGGACATTCAGTACTTC
cdr3_aa: CASSVAGDIQYF
v_call: TRBV11-2
j_call: TRBJ2-4
d_call: TRBD2
clone_size: NA

cdr3_nt: TGTGCCAGCATAGGTGCAGGGATATTGGACGACACTGAAGCTTTCTTT
cdr3_aa: CASIGAGILDDTEAFF
v_call: TRBV28
j_call: TRBJ1-1
d_call: NA
clone_size: NA

cdr3_nt: TGCGCCAGCAGCCACCCGGGAGGGAGTCGGTACTTC
cdr3_aa: CASSHPGGSRYF
v_call: TRBV5-1
j_call: TRBJ2-7
d_call: TRBD2
clone_size: NA

cdr3_nt: TGTGCCAGCAGTCATGGACAGGTGAACACTGAAGCTTTCTTT
cdr3_aa: CASSHGQVNTEAFF
v_call: TRBV6-6
j_call: TRBJ1-1
d_call: TRBD1
clone_size: NA

cdr3_nt: TGTGCCAGCAGCTTACTGGGACTAGCGGGGGAAGAGCAGTACTTC
cdr3_aa: CASSLLGLAGEEQYF
v_call: TRBV7-3
j_call: TRBJ2-7
d_call: TRBD2
clone_size: NA

cdr3_nt: TGTGCCAGCAGCTTAAGACCAGGGGACACCGGGGAGCTGTTTTTT
cdr3_aa: CASSLRPGDTGELFF
v_call: TRBV7-3
j_call: TRBJ2-2
d_call: NA
clone_size: NA

cdr3_nt: TGTGCCAGCAGTTTACACGGACAGGCGATGGGGACCGGGGAGCTGTTTTTT
cdr3_aa: CASSLHGQAMGTGELFF
v_call: TRBV27
j_call: TRBJ2-2
d_call: TRBD1
clone_size: few

cdr3_nt: TGTGCCTGGAGTCGGACAGGGAATCAGCCCCAGCATTTT
cdr3_aa: CAWSRTGNQPQHF
v_call: TRBV30
j_call: TRBJ1-5
d_call: TRBD1
clone_size: NA

cdr3_nt: TGTGCCAGCAGAGCACGGGGGAGGGCCGGGACAGGGGCGATGTATGGCTACACCTTC
cdr3_aa: CASRARGRAGTGAMYGYTF
v_call: TRBV5-6
j_call: TRBJ1-2
d_call: TRBD1
clone_size: NA

cdr3_nt: TGCAGTGCTAGCCAGGCTGAGCAGTTCTTC
cdr3_aa: CSASQAEQFF
v_call: TRBV20-1
j_call: TRBJ2-1
d_call: NA
clone_size: NA

cdr3_nt: TGTGCCTCTAGGGAGGCAGTGCGCTCCTACGAGCAGTACTTC
cdr3_aa: CASREAVRSYEQYF
v_call: TRBV30
j_call: TRBJ2-7
d_call: NA
clone_size: NA

cdr3_nt: TGCGCCAGCACCCGGGACAGGGGGGCCGGGGAGCTGTTTTTT
cdr3_aa: CASTRDRGAGELFF
v_call: TRBV5-1
j_call: TRBJ2-2
d_call: TRBD1
clone_size: NA

cdr3_nt: TGTGCCAGCAGGAGACAGGGAGCCTACGAGCAGTACTTC
cdr3_aa: CASRRQGAYEQYF
v_call: TRBV25-1
j_call: TRBJ2-7
d_call: TRBD1
clone_size: NA

cdr3_nt: TGTGCCAGCAGTTGGGACTTGTCCTACGAGCAGTACTTC
cdr3_aa: CASSWDLSYEQYF
v_call: TRBV6-6
j_call: TRBJ2-7
d_call: NA
clone_size: NA

cdr3_nt: TGTGCCAGTAGTTTTACAGGATACACAGATACGCAGTATTTT
cdr3_aa: CASSFTGYTDTQYF
v_call: TRBV19
j_call: TRBJ2-3
d_call: NA
clone_size: NA

cdr3_nt: TGTGCCAGCAGCTTGGTTCGCAATGAGCAGTTCTTC
cdr3_aa: CASSLVRNEQFF
v_call: TRBV5-6
j_call: TRBJ2-1
d_call: NA
clone_size: NA